Listed below are T cell receptor beta chains from one sample, sequenced in a study of glioma-infiltrating T cells after dendritic cell vaccination. Generated by immunoSEQ multiplex PCR, the TCRdb table keeps only in-frame clones and is missing some. The table shows over 80,000 clones, with about 90% occurring only once. Sequenced here: blood, sampled before dendritic cell vaccination. The receptors stem from a human donor with glioblastoma. CDR3s leave out the opening cysteine and the closing phenylalanine or tryptophan. Fields, in order: V gene, CDR3 length, J gene, CDR3 protein.

TRBV2	10	TRBJ2-7	ASSRAGAEQY
TRBV2	12	TRBJ1-2	ASSSGTSRDGYT
TRBV6-5	13	TRBJ2-4	ASSESWGRQNIQY
TRBV9	15	TRBJ1-5	ASSVGPRDRGNQPQH
TRBV4-1	14	TRBJ2-7	ASSQEGTSHVYEQY
TRBV4-1	15	TRBJ1-5	ASSQEGSGGYNQPQH
TRBV5-1	12	TRBJ2-7	ASSQAGGTYEQY
TRBV18	12	TRBJ1-1	ASSTAGMNTEAF
TRBV25-1	13	TRBJ1-2	ASSEFGRQGEGYT
TRBV7-9	12	TRBJ2-1	ASSLMTQSNEQF
TRBV6-4	13	TRBJ2-6	ASSEDNSGANVLT
TRBV6-5	13	TRBJ2-1	ASSYDGLHALGQF
TRBV27	15	TRBJ1-2	ASSRLVRDRGSYGYT
TRBV30	15	TRBJ2-3	AWSFGGGALGTDTQY
TRBV5-1	12	TRBJ2-5	ASSLWTGEETQY
TRBV19	12	TRBJ1-2	ASSTTGANYGYT
TRBV5-1	12	TRBJ2-1	ASTQSGGYNEQF
TRBV27	12	TRBJ1-4	ASRQQGAGEKLF
TRBV6-5	11	TRBJ1-1	ASSSDRGTEAF
TRBV5-1	12	TRBJ2-5	ASARLGGGETQY
TRBV6-6	14	TRBJ2-7	ASSHGGQGGVYEQY
TRBV5-6	14	TRBJ2-5	ASSFSGRSYQETQY
TRBV6-4	12	TRBJ2-1	ASSRDLESHEQF
TRBV10-3	13	TRBJ2-7	AISGSDRNPYEQY
TRBV30	13	TRBJ2-3	AWSAGTREGNTQY
TRBV5-5	13	TRBJ1-1	ASSLVGGWGTEAF
TRBV18	16	TRBJ2-3	ASSPKKLAGSTTDTQY
TRBV5-1	15	TRBJ2-3	ASSLGTISTRINTQY
TRBV5-1	14	TRBJ1-1	ASSLVTGGDSTEAF
TRBV19	15	TRBJ1-2	ASSETGTGAINYGYT
TRBV6-1	14	TRBJ2-3	ASSESPEGASDTQY
TRBV6-1	12	TRBJ2-1	ASNGGGHNNEQF
TRBV30	13	TRBJ2-7	AWRSGQGIVYEQY
TRBV30	14	TRBJ1-5	AWSANSQGSNQPQH
TRBV6-4	16	TRBJ1-6	ASSDEVSGSSYNSPLH
TRBV5-1	13	TRBJ2-7	ASSLEGTSGYEQY
TRBV5-1	13	TRBJ2-7	ASSTQTSGVGQQY
TRBV27	13	TRBJ1-4	ASSPSLSTNEKLF
TRBV5-1	13	TRBJ2-2	ASSLAETNTGELF
TRBV7-8	13	TRBJ1-3	ASSPGTGLGNTIY
TRBV6-6	12	TRBJ1-4	ASSQTGGYEKLF
TRBV4-1	17	TRBJ1-5	ASSQDRRTGGPLGEPQH
TRBV9	14	TRBJ2-2	ASSTRRQGAAGELF
TRBV9	15	TRBJ2-3	ASSVVGLAGGTDTQY
TRBV2	11	TRBJ2-2	ASRVAGAGELF
TRBV5-8	11	TRBJ1-2	ASSRTGPYGYT
TRBV7-2	14	TRBJ1-3	ASSANIGSSGNTIY
TRBV11-3	12	TRBJ2-1	ASDAGGVNAEQF
TRBV6-1	11	TRBJ2-7	ASSRDTTYEQY
TRBV2	12	TRBJ1-2	ASSGTGSSYGYT
TRBV30	12	TRBJ2-1	ACNRDYGINEQF
TRBV19	13	TRBJ1-5	ASSILLGAEWPQH
TRBV11-2	13	TRBJ2-7	ASGPSPGQSYEQY
TRBV7-8	14	TRBJ1-4	ASSAAGFATNEKLF
TRBV29-1	9	TRBJ2-3	SVQQGETQY
TRBV5-4	15	TRBJ2-1	ASSLWPSGRADNEQF
TRBV15	13	TRBJ2-7	ATSRDLGQGFEQY
TRBV10-3	11	TRBJ1-1	AITPDRDTEAF
TRBV10-3	14	TRBJ1-2	AISGEGGSLDYGYT
TRBV6-6	11	TRBJ1-2	ASSYSRGYGYT